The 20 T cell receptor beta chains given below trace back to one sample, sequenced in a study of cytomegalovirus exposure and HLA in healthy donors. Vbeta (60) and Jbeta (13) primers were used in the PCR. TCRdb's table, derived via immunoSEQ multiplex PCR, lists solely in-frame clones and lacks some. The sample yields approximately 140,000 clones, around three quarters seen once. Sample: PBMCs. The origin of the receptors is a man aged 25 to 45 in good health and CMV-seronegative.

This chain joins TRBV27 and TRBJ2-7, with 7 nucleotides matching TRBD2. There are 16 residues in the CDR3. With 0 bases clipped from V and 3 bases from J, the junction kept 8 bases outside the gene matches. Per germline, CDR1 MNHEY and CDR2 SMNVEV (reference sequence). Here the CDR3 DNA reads TGTGCCAGCAGTTTATCGGAGGCGGGGGACCGCTACGAGCAGTACTTC. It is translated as CASSLSEAGDRYEQYF.

The CDR3, as DNA: TGTGCCAGCAGCTTGAATGGACAGCCACAAGAGACCCAGTACTTC. The encoded protein is CASSLNGQPQETQYF. The chain uses TRBV5-8 and TRBJ2-5; TRBD1 is a possible D gene (6 bases). Between the trimmed V and J ends, which lost 1 base and 2 bases, there was a span of 12 bases. This CDR3 is 15 amino acids long. The germline CDR1 and CDR2 sequences are SGHTS and YDEGEE.

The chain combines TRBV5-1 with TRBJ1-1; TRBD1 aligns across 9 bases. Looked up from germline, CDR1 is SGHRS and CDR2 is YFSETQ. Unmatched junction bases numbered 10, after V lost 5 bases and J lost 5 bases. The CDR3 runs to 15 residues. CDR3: CASSSATGGLTEAFF. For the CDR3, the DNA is TGCGCCAGCAGTTCTGCTACAGGGGGCCTTACTGAAGCTTTCTTT.

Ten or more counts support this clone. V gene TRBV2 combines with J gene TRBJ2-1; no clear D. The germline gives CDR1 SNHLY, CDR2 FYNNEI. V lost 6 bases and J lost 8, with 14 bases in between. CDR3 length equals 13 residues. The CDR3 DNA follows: TGTGCCAGCAGCGACAATTGGCCATATGAGCAGTTCTTC. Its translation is CASSDNWPYEQFF.

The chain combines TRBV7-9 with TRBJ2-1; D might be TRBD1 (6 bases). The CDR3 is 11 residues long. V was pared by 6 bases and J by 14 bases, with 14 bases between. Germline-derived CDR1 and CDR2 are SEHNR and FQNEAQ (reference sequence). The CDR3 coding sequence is TGTGCCAGCAGTTTACTAGGGGGAGAGTTCTTC. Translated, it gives CASSLLGGEFF.

The DNA for the CDR3 is TGTGCCAGTGGTACGGGTTATAGCAATCAGCCCCAGCATTTT. Amino acid sequence: CASGTGYSNQPQHF. This sequence joins TRBV19 and TRBJ1-5; D unclear. The CDR3 contains 14 residues. V was shortened by 8 bases and J by 0 bases, with 11 bases between the two germline ends. CDR1 LNHDA and CDR2 SQIVND come from the germline V gene (reference sequence).

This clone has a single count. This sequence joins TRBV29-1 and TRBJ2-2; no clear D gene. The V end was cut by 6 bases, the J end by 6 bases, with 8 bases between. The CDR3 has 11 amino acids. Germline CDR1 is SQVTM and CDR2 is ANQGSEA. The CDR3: CSVAGSGELFF. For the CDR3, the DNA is TGCAGCGTCGCCGGGTCCGGGGAGCTGTTTTTT.

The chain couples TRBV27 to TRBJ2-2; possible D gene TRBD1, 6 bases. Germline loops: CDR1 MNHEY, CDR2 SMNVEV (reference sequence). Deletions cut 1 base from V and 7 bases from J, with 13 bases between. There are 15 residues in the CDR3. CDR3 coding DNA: TGTGCCAGCAGTTTATTAGGGGGTTCGGTCGGGGAGCTGTTTTTT. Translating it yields CASSLLGGSVGELFF.

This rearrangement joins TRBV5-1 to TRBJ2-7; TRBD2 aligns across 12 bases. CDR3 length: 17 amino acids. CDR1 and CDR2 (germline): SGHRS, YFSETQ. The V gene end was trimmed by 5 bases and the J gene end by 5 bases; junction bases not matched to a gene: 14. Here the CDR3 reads CASSRTLAGGIENEQYF. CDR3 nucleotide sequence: TGCGCCAGCAGTCGGACGCTAGCGGGAGGGATAGAGAACGAGCAGTACTTC.

The CDR3 DNA follows: TGTGCCAGCCACCGTACGATAGCGGGGGAGTACGAGCAGTACTTC. It yields the protein CASHRTIAGEYEQYF. The V call is TRBV7-2, the J call TRBJ2-7; TRBD2 matches at 9 bases. Germline V gene sequence: CDR1 SGHTA, CDR2 FQGNSA. The CDR3 has 15 residues. Trimming removed 8 bases from V and 4 bases from J; junction bases left unmatched: 12.

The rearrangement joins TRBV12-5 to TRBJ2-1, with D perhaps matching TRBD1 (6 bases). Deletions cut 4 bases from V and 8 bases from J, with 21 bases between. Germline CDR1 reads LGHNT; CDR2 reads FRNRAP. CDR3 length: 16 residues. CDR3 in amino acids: CASGSLTGLRLYEQFF. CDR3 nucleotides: TGTGCTAGTGGTTCCTTAACAGGGTTACGGTTGTATGAGCAGTTCTTC.

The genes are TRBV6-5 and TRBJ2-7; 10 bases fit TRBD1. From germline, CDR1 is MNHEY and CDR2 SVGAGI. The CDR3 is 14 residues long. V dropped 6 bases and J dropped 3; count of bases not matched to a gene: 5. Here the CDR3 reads CASRRGQGIYEQYF. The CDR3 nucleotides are TGTGCCAGCAGGAGGGGACAGGGGATCTACGAGCAGTACTTC.

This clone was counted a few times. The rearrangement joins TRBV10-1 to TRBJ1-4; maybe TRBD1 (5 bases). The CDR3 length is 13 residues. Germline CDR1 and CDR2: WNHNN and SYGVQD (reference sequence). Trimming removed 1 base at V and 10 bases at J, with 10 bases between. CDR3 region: CASSEFSTGKLFF. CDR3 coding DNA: TGCGCCAGCAGTGAGTTCTCCACAGGAAAACTGTTTTTT.

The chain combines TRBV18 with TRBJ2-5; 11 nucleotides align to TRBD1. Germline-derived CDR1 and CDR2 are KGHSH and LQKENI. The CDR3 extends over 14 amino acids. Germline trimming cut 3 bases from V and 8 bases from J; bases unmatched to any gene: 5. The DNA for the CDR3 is TGTGCCAGCTCACCGGACAGGGGGCTGAATACCCAGTACTTC. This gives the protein CASSPDRGLNTQYF.

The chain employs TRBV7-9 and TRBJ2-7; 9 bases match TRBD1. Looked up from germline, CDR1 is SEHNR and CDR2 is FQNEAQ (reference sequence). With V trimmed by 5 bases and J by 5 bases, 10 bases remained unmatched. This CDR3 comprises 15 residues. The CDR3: CASSPGWDRAHEQYF. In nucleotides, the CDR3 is TGTGCCAGCAGCCCGGGATGGGACAGGGCCCACGAGCAGTACTTC.

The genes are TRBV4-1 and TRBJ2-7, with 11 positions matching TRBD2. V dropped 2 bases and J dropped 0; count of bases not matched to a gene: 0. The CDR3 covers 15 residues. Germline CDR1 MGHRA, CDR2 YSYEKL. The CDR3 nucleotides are TGCGCCAGCAGCCAAACTAGCGGGAGCTCCTACGAGCAGTACTTC. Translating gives CASSQTSGSSYEQYF.

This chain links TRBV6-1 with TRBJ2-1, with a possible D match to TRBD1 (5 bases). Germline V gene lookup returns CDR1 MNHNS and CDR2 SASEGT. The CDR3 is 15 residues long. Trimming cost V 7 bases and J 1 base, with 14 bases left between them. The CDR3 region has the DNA TGTGCCAGCATCATGGAAACAGGTTCCTACAATGAGCAGTTCTTC. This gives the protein CASIMETGSYNEQFF.

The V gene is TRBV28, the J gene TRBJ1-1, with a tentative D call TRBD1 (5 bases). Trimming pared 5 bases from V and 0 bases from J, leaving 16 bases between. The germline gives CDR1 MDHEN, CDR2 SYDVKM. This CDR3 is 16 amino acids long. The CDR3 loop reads CASSILTGLLNTEAFF. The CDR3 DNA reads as TGTGCCAGCAGTATATTGACGGGACTCCTGAACACTGAAGCTTTCTTT. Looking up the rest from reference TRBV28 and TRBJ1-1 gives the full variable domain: DVKVTQSSRYLVKRTGEKVFLECVQDMDHENMFWYRQDPGLGLRLIYFSYDVKMKEKGDIPEGYSVSREKKERFSLILESASTNQTSMYLCASSILTGLLNTEAFFGQGTRLTVV.

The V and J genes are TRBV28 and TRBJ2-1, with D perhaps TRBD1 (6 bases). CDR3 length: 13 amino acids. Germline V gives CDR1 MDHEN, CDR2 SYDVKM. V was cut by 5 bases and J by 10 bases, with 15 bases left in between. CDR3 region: CASSLGQYDEQFF. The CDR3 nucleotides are TGTGCCAGCAGTCTTGGACAGTACGACGAGCAGTTCTTC.

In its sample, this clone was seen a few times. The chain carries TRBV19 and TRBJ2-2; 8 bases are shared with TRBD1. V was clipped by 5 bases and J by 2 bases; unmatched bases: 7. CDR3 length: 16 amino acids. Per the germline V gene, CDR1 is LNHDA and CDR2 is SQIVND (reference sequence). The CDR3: CASSLPDRANTGELFF. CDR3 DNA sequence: TGTGCCAGTAGTTTGCCGGACAGGGCTAACACCGGGGAGCTGTTTTTT.